This T cell receptor (beta chain) appears in the sequencing data of a study of technical replicates of blood from several donors. TCRdb keeps only in-frame clones here, not all; method: immunoSEQ multiplex PCR. The table has about 81,000 clones, about 96% seen once. V gave up 6 bases and J gave up 9 bases, with 15 bases separating them. The CDR3 runs 13 residues. Per the germline V gene, CDR1 is SNHLY and CDR2 is FYNNEI. The sample consisted of T cells isolated from PBMCs. The rearrangement joins TRBV2 to TRBJ2-1; tentatively, D is TRBD2 (5 bases). The sequence derives from a human donor in good health. The CDR3 sequence: CASRDGTAVEQFF. In DNA form, the CDR3 reads TGTGCCAGCAGGGACGGAACAGCGGTTGAGCAGTTCTTC. The full variable domain, in which reference TRBV2 and TRBJ2-1 provide the parts outside the CDR3, is EPEVTQTPSHQVTQMGQEVILRCVPISNHLYFYWYRQILGQKVEFLVSFYNNEISEKSEIFDDQFSVERPDGSNFTLKIRSTKLEDSAMYFCASRDGTAVEQFFGPGTRLTVL.